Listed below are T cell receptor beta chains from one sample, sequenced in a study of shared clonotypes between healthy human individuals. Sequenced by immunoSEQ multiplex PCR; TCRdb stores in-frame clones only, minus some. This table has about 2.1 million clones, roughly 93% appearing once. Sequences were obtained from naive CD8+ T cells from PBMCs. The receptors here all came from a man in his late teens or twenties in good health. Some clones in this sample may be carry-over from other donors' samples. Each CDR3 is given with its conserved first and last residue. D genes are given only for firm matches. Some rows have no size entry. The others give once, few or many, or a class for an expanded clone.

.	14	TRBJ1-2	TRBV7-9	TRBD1	CASTSPGTGWGYTF	TGTGCCAGCACCTCCCCCGGGACAGGGTGGGGCTACACCTTC
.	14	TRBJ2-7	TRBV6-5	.	CASSYGASSYEQYF	TGTGCCAGCAGTTACGGAGCGAGCTCCTACGAGCAGTACTTC
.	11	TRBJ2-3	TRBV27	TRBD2	CASGSGRFAHF	TGTGCCAGCGGTAGCGGGAGGTTCGCGCATTTT
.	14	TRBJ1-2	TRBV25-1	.	CASSEEGAGYGYTF	TGTGCCAGCAGTGAAGAAGGGGCTGGCTATGGCTACACCTTC
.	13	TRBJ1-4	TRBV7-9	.	CASASGGDEKLFF	TGTGCCAGCGCCTCTGGGGGAGATGAAAAACTGTTTTTT
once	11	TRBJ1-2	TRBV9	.	CASSEGRSFAF	TGTGCCAGCAGCGAGGGAAGGTCCTTCGCCTTC
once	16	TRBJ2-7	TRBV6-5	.	CASSYSGGIFSYEQYF	TGTGCCAGCAGTTACTCGGGTGGGATTTTCTCCTACGAGCAGTACTTC
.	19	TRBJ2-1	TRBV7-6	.	CASSSTGQGYSGRLLEQFF	TGTGCCAGCAGCTCGACGGGACAGGGCTATAGCGGGAGATTACTTGAGCAGTTCTTC
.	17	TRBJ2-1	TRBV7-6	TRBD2	CASSSPAGGSSYNEQFF	TGTGCCAGCAGCTCCCCTGCGGGCGGGAGCTCCTACAATGAGCAGTTCTTC
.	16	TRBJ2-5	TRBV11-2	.	CASSLDFAARSETQYF	TGTGCCAGCAGCTTAGATTTTGCGGCTAGGTCAGAGACCCAGTACTTC
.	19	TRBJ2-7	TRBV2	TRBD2	CASSAGTSGRARRDYEQYF	TGTGCCAGCAGTGCCGGGACTAGCGGGAGGGCCAGAAGGGACTACGAGCAGTACTTC
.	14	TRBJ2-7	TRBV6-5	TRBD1	CASSWDSRSYEQYF	TGTGCCAGCAGTTGGGACAGCCGTTCCTACGAGCAGTACTTC
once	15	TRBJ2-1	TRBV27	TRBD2	CASSSYGTGGNEQFF	TGTGCCAGCAGTTCCTACGGGACCGGGGGGAATGAGCAGTTCTTC
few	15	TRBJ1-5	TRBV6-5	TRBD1	CASRRGQGPNQPQHF	TGTGCCAGCAGACGGGGACAGGGCCCCAATCAGCCCCAGCATTTT
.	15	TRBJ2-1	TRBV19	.	CASSIDGKAYNEQFF	TGTGCCAGTAGTATAGACGGGAAGGCATACAATGAGCAGTTCTTC
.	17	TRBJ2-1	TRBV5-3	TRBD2	CARDVGAGRGSYNEQFF	TGTGCCCGGGACGTGGGAGCGGGAAGAGGCTCCTACAATGAGCAGTTCTTC
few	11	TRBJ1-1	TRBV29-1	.	CSIAEATEAFF	TGCAGTATTGCGGAGGCGACTGAAGCTTTCTTT
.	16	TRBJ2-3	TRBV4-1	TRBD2	CASSQEASGFVDTQYF	TGCGCCAGCAGCCAAGAGGCTAGCGGGTTTGTAGATACGCAGTATTTT
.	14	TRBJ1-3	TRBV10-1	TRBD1	CASSAGGPGNTIYF	TGCGCCAGCAGCGCAGGGGGCCCTGGAAACACCATATATTTT
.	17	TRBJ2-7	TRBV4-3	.	CASSLKGEAEYPYEQYF	TGCGCCAGCAGCCTAAAGGGGGAGGCAGAGTACCCCTACGAGCAGTACTTC
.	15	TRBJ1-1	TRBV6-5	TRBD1	CASSYRQQGDTEAFF	TGTGCCAGCAGTTACCGCCAGCAGGGGGACACTGAAGCTTTCTTT
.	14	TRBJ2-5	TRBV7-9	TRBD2	CASSASGIQETQYF	TGTGCCAGCAGCGCTAGCGGGATTCAAGAGACCCAGTACTTC
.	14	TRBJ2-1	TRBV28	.	CASSFGVRANEQFF	TGTGCCAGCAGTTTTGGGGTCCGTGCCAATGAGCAGTTCTTC
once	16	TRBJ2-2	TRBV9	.	CASSVTETLNTGELFF	TGTGCCAGCAGCGTTACGGAAACCTTGAACACCGGGGAGCTGTTTTTT
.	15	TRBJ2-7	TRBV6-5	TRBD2	CASSPRAGNSYEQYF	TGTGCCAGCAGTCCCCGAGCGGGGAACTCCTACGAGCAGTACTTC
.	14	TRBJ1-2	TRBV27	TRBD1	CASSLSMTGVGYTF	TGTGCCAGCAGTTTATCAATGACAGGGGTTGGCTACACCTTC
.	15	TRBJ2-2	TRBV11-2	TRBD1	CASSPNRGTTGELFF	TGTGCCAGCAGCCCCAACAGGGGGACCACCGGGGAGCTGTTTTTT
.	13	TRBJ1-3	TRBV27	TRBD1	CASSDRGGNTIYF	TGTGCCAGCAGCGACAGGGGAGGAAACACCATATATTTT
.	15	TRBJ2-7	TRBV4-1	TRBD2	CASSQALAGGYEQYF	TGCGCCAGCAGCCAAGCCTTAGCGGGAGGCTACGAGCAGTACTTC
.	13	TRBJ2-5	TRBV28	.	CASSNRESETQYF	TGTGCCAGCAGTAACAGGGAGTCGGAGACCCAGTACTTC
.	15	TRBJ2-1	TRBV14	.	CASSQAGVSYNEQFF	TGTGCCAGCAGCCAAGCGGGAGTCTCCTACAATGAGCAGTTCTTC
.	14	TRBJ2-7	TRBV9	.	CASSAGPTAYEQYF	TGTGCCAGCAGCGCAGGGCCGACAGCCTACGAGCAGTACTTC
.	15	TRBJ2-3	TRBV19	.	CATSWGATNTDTQYF	TGTGCCACTAGCTGGGGGGCCACTAACACAGATACGCAGTATTTT
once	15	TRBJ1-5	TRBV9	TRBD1	CASSRQGKSNQPQHF	TGTGCCAGCAGCAGACAGGGAAAAAGCAATCAGCCCCAGCATTTT
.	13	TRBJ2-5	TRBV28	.	CASSVPGRETQYF	TGTGCCAGCAGTGTGCCCGGGCGGGAGACCCAGTACTTC
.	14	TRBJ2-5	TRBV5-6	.	CASSTQMSGSTQYF	TGTGCCAGCAGCACACAAATGTCAGGGTCGACCCAGTACTTC